This T cell receptor beta chain was recorded in a study of T cell responses to AZD1222 COVID-19 vaccine. Comment on this clone: Its antigen remains unknown.

The repertoire was sequenced with immunoSEQ multiplex PCR; TCRdb's copy has only in-frame clones and lacks some. The sample consists of over 120,000 clones, about 92% of them appearing once. Whole-study results and caveats: Seropositive AZD1222 recipients at baseline numbered only five to seven. Rises in breadth and depth of Spike-specific TCRs came after two AZD1222 doses. Nearly half of spike-specific TCRs reportedly go after variant regions that carry no mutations.

The CDR3 consists of 16 residues. Germline V lookup: CDR1 KGHSH, CDR2 LQKENI. Trimming stripped 3 bases from V and 0 bases from J, with 12 bases between. This chain uses TRBV18 with TRBJ1-3; the D is unclear. This sequence originates from an adult who had recovered from COVID-19. Here the sequenced sample was peripheral blood, taken after recovery from COVID-19. The CDR3 DNA reads as TGTGCCAGCTCACCCCTCGCGGGATACTCTGGAAACACCATATATTTT. Translated: CASSPLAGYSGNTIYF.